Given below is one TCR beta chain in context. It has no known antigen specificity. Base-call qualities are not available, and no considerably larger clone is one nucleotide away. The donors were healthy, HIV-negative adults who had no recently reported acute infections or vaccinations. Only Caucasian adults living in Nashville, Tennessee, USA were represented among the donors. CD4+ T cells were enriched by magnetic negative selection, after which naive cells were positively selected on CD45RA and the negative fraction was taken as the memory subset. Blood was obtained by leukapheresis, after which PBMCs were separated by Ficoll-Histopaque density gradient centrifugation and cryopreserved in liquid nitrogen vapor phase. Analytical flow cytometry was used to check the purity and quantity of each magnetically sorted T cell population. Each sorted fraction had its genomic DNA isolated and then quantified by UV absorbance on a Nanodrop 2000c.

Its CDR3 holds 13 amino acids, cysteine through phenylalanine. Only the CDR3 DNA is retained, 39 bases long and in frame from the first base. Reading the germline V gene (reference sequence) gives CDR1 MNHEY and CDR2 SMNVEV. V drops 6 bases and J drops 7 bases, leaving 10 bases in between. The entry originates in a study of shared clonotypes between healthy human individuals (TCRdb year 2020). For the wider study: The cohort comprised two women and a few men aged 18 to 49 years. Different laboratories and diverse techniques were used to prepare libraries and sequence TCR repertoires, to increase sequencing depth and limit assay-specific biases. Per donor, leukapheresis produced somewhere between about 0.9 and 9 billion PBMCs. Per donor, three plates each were used for CD4 naive and CD4 memory, two for CD8 naive, and one for CD8 memory. Blood TCR repertoires of a handful of healthy adults were deeply sequenced to estimate repertoire size and the extent of clonotype sharing between individuals.

TCR CDR3 regions were amplified from genomic DNA by multiplex PCR using the deep immunoSEQ assay. For each cell subset, the extracted genomic DNA was distributed evenly across all wells of several immunoSEQ 96-well plates, and each plate served as one replicate. For sorted subsets, each replicate PCR was loaded with roughly 200 ng genomic DNA, equivalent to 30,000 or so T cell genomes. The purified libraries were quantified using a Qubit 3.0 fluorometer, sized with a Bioanalyzer 2100, and then quantified again using the KAPA Library Quantification kit. Every immunoSEQ 96-well plate was sequenced on a dedicated single-read 150-cycle Illumina NextSeq 550 flow cell. The published analysis was carried out like this. Because the immunoSEQ output held only junctional sequences and lacked quality scores, the filtering could not match the filtering applied to full-length reads. To assign V/J genes and CDR3, sequences were annotated using PyIR, a Python wrapper for IgBLAST v1.9, with IMGT germline references. Reads with weak V/J assignments (E-value above 1e-6), missing CDR3, stop codons, out-of-frame junctions, or ambiguous translated residues were removed. V3J clonotypes were defined as sequences sharing the same inferred V gene, J gene, and CDR3 amino acid sequence. Percentage overlap between repertoires was calculated by dividing the number of shared unique clonotypes by the size of the smaller repertoire. RTK rarefaction, the Chao1 estimator, and Recon v2.1 estimates of unobserved clonotypes were used to assess repertoire richness. Generation probabilities for all TCRbeta clonotypes obtained by the gDNA method from several donors were computed using OLGA. TCRdb took over this immuneACCESS table, retaining in-frame rearrangements with V and J assigned. Such tables are incomplete; in checked studies, under half of the missing clones stem from an unresolved V gene, and the remainder is unexplained. That table is the source of V, J and clone size, and D and trimming were worked out from the DNA. Counted in this sample were roughly 1,000,000 clones; 78% of them appeared once. The biggest ten clones account for roughly 0.61% of the sample.

What the study reported, not specific to this receptor: Sampling was restricted to blood, and TCR repertoires in tissue are likely to differ from TCR repertoires in blood. Naive subsets generally had larger estimated clonotype richness than memory subsets did. The genetic and exposure-history diversity represented was limited by the small number of donors. Incomplete sequencing was indicated by rarefaction of sorted-subset datasets, despite the large sequencing depth. Clonotypes shared by all four sorted-subset donors showed higher generation probabilities than non-shared clonotypes. Pairwise subsampling indicated that sequencing depth was expected to affect the degree of clonotype sharing among donors. Across a handful of donors, approximately 4.9% of naive CD4, approximately 3.6% of naive CD8, 2% to 2.5% of memory CD4, and under 0.45% of memory CD8 clonotypes were shared.

This sequence originates from a man aged 18 to 30 in good health. Some clones in this sample may be carry-over from other donors' samples. The sequence joins TRBV27 to TRBJ1-6; the D gene identity is not certain. The sample taken for sequencing was memory CD4+ T cells from PBMCs. This specimen's cell subset or site label, per the study, means: CD45RA-negative fraction. The CDR3 amino acid sequence is: CASSQGLNSPLHF. In nucleotide form, the sequence is TGTGCCAGCAGCCAAGGGCTCAATTCACCCCTCCACTTT.